These T cell receptor beta chains were read from a single sample in a study of blood T cell repertoires in COVID-19. Profiling relied on immunoSEQ multiplex PCR, and the TCRdb table lists in-frame clones only, not all of them. The table has 200,000 to 250,000 clones, around 89% seen once. Sequencing used PBMCs or T cells enriched from blood (not recorded which). These receptors all stem from a young woman who had recovered from COVID-19. The CDR3 runs from the conserved cysteine through the conserved F or W. The D gene is left open where the match is weak. A row's size may be missing; if present it is once, few, many or a size class.

V gene	D gene	clone size	J gene	CDR3 protein	CDR3 DNA
TRBV19	TRBD1	-	TRBJ1-1	CASTTGQLNTEAFF	TGTGCCAGCACGACAGGGCAGCTAAACACTGAAGCTTTCTTT
TRBV5-6	-	few	TRBJ1-2	CASRPDRTYGYTF	TGTGCCAGCAGGCCTGACAGGACCTATGGCTACACCTTC
TRBV20-1	TRBD2	-	TRBJ2-1	CSASTSGSYNEQFF	TGCAGTGCTAGTACTAGCGGCTCCTACAATGAGCAGTTCTTC
TRBV30	-	-	TRBJ1-1	CAWSEQGAEAFF	TGTGCCTGGAGTGAACAGGGTGCTGAAGCTTTCTTT
TRBV27	-	-	TRBJ1-3	CASSSAGAGNTIYF	TGTGCCAGCAGTTCCGCAGGGGCTGGAAACACCATATATTTT
TRBV12-5	-	once	TRBJ1-2	CASAREGSNYGYTF	TGTGCTAGTGCCAGGGAAGGATCTAACTATGGCTACACCTTC
TRBV20-1	-	once	TRBJ1-2	CSASRANYGYTF	TGCAGTGCAAGTCGGGCTAACTATGGCTACACCTTC
TRBV29-1	TRBD1	-	TRBJ1-5	CSAGTAGQPQHF	TGCAGCGCGGGGACAGCCGGGCAGCCCCAGCATTTT
TRBV5-1	-	-	TRBJ2-2	CASSSIQGSTGELFF	TGCGCCAGCAGCTCCATTCAGGGATCTACCGGGGAGCTGTTTTTT
TRBV9	TRBD2	-	TRBJ2-1	CASGGLRVLSGLYNEQFF	TGTGCCAGCGGGGGGTTAAGGGTGCTTAGCGGGCTCTACAATGAGCAGTTCTTC
TRBV7-6	-	-	TRBJ2-3	CASSSTPTSTDTQYF	TGTGCCAGCAGCTCTACCCCGACTAGCACAGATACGCAGTATTTT
TRBV4-2	-	-	TRBJ2-4	CASSQDPGGDAKNIQYF	TGTGCCAGCAGCCAAGACCCCGGCGGAGACGCCAAAAACATTCAGTACTTC
TRBV28	-	-	TRBJ1-2	CASSVTADNYGYTF	TGTGCCAGCAGTGTGACAGCCGATAACTATGGCTACACCTTC
TRBV9	-	-	TRBJ1-1	CASSPGEIHTEAFF	TGTGCCAGCAGTCCCGGGGAGATTCACACTGAAGCTTTCTTT
TRBV5-1	TRBD1	-	TRBJ1-2	CASSLVGTGGYGYTF	TGCGCCAGCAGCTTGGTCGGGACAGGTGGCTATGGCTACACCTTC
TRBV29-1	-	-	TRBJ1-4	CSVESLGVVANEKLFF	TGCAGCGTTGAGTCGCTCGGGGTTGTAGCTAATGAAAAACTGTTTTTT
TRBV28	TRBD2	few	TRBJ2-1	CASSFPSGNEQFF	TGTGCCAGCAGTTTCCCTAGCGGAAATGAGCAGTTCTTC
TRBV6-5	TRBD1	-	TRBJ2-7	CASSFGTASYEQYF	TGTGCCAGCAGTTTCGGGACAGCGTCCTACGAGCAGTACTTC
TRBV18	TRBD1	-	TRBJ1-5	CASSPGQAYNQPQHF	TGTGCCAGCTCCCCGGGACAGGCCTACAATCAGCCCCAGCATTTT
TRBV14	-	-	TRBJ1-1	CASSQDRERAEAFF	TGTGCCAGCAGCCAAGATAGGGAGCGGGCTGAAGCTTTCTTT
TRBV18	TRBD2	-	TRBJ2-1	CASSPGTSGSHNEQFF	TGTGCCAGCTCCCCAGGGACTAGCGGGAGCCACAATGAGCAGTTCTTC
TRBV7-2	TRBD1	-	TRBJ1-4	CASSQQQGSNEKLFF	TGTGCCAGCAGCCAACAACAGGGGTCCAATGAAAAACTGTTTTTT
TRBV4-2	-	-	TRBJ2-7	CASSQDPWDLREQYF	TGTGCCAGCAGCCAAGACCCATGGGACTTACGGGAGCAGTACTTC
TRBV18	-	few	TRBJ2-1	CASSPTARSYNEQFF	TGTGCCAGCTCACCAACAGCACGCTCCTACAATGAGCAGTTCTTC
TRBV29-1	TRBD1	-	TRBJ1-4	CSVGQAINEKLFF	TGCAGCGTCGGACAGGCGATTAATGAAAAACTGTTTTTT
TRBV6-2/TRBV6-3	-	-	TRBJ1-5	CASSPTEPRSFSNQPQHF	TGTGCCAGCAGCCCTACAGAGCCCCGAAGCTTTAGCAATCAGCCCCAGCATTTT
TRBV18	TRBD1	-	TRBJ1-2	CASSPGTGDYGYTF	TGTGCCAGCTCACCCGGGACAGGGGACTATGGCTACACCTTC
TRBV6-2/TRBV6-3	-	-	TRBJ1-1	CASSLVRPSLKAFF	TGTGCCAGCAGCCTAGTCCGCCCATCTCTTAAAGCTTTCTTT
TRBV29-1	-	-	TRBJ1-3	CSAHTSGNTIYF	TGCAGCGCCCACACCTCTGGAAACACCATATATTTT
TRBV5-1	TRBD2	-	TRBJ2-1	CASSLVAGGWNEQFF	TGCGCCAGCAGCTTGGTAGCGGGAGGTTGGAATGAGCAGTTCTTC
TRBV4-3	-	-	TRBJ1-4	CASSQEDRGKLFF	TGCGCCAGCAGCCAAGAGGATAGGGGGAAACTGTTTTTT
TRBV19	TRBD1	once	TRBJ2-7	CASNGQGSYEQYF	TGTGCCAGTAACGGACAGGGCTCCTACGAGCAGTACTTC
TRBV4-1	TRBD2	-	TRBJ2-2	CASTIAGDRISNTGELFF	TGCGCCAGTACCATAGCGGGAGATCGCATTTCTAACACCGGGGAGCTGTTTTTT
TRBV7-2	-	-	TRBJ2-3	CASREASTDTQYF	TGTGCCAGCCGGGAAGCTAGCACAGATACGCAGTATTTT
TRBV18	-	-	TRBJ2-7	CASSPTEQGVYEQYF	TGTGCCAGCTCACCAACTGAACAGGGAGTTTACGAGCAGTACTTC
TRBV12-5	TRBD1	-	TRBJ1-1	CASGSSRGRSTEAFF	TGTGCTAGTGGCTCGAGCAGGGGGCGATCAACTGAAGCTTTCTTT
TRBV11-2	-	-	TRBJ1-1	CASSLSGRTEAFF	TGTGCCAGCAGCCTTTCGGGGAGAACTGAAGCTTTCTTT
TRBV28	-	-	TRBJ1-2	CASGWAHGYTF	TGTGCCAGTGGCTGGGCTCATGGCTACACCTTC
TRBV4-2	-	once	TRBJ2-7	CASSRGPYEQYF	TGTGCCAGCAGCCGCGGCCCCTACGAGCAGTACTTC
TRBV19	TRBD1	-	TRBJ1-1	CASLSPGGQGTEAFF	TGTGCCAGTCTTTCCCCAGGGGGCCAGGGAACTGAAGCTTTCTTT
TRBV28	-	once	TRBJ1-5	CASSFQQVNQPQHF	TGTGCCAGCAGTTTTCAACAGGTCAATCAGCCCCAGCATTTT
TRBV27	TRBD1	-	TRBJ1-6	CASSLGQGGSPLHF	TGTGCCAGCAGTTTGGGACAGGGGGGTTCACCCCTCCACTTT
TRBV19	TRBD1	-	TRBJ1-1	CASSTIYRGTEAFF	TGTGCCAGTAGCACTATTTACAGGGGCACTGAAGCTTTCTTT
TRBV5-4	TRBD1	-	TRBJ1-4	CASSSGTDNEKLFF	TGTGCCAGCAGTTCCGGGACAGACAATGAAAAACTGTTTTTT
TRBV27	-	-	TRBJ1-4	CASSSLRQATNEKLFF	TGTGCCAGCAGTTCCTTAAGACAGGCAACTAATGAAAAACTGTTTTTT
TRBV5-6	-	-	TRBJ2-3	CASSLLGVRTDTQYF	TGTGCCAGCAGCTTGCTCGGGGTGCGCACAGATACGCAGTATTTT
TRBV28	-	-	TRBJ1-2	CASSRTQGANYGYTF	TGTGCCAGCAGTAGGACACAGGGAGCTAACTATGGCTACACCTTC
TRBV6-5	TRBD1	once	TRBJ1-2	CASSYLPGGNYGYTF	TGTGCCAGCAGTTACCTCCCAGGGGGCAACTATGGCTACACCTTC
TRBV27	-	-	TRBJ2-5	CASSFSSDETQYF	TGTGCCAGCAGTTTTTCCAGCGACGAGACCCAGTACTTC
TRBV7-8	-	-	TRBJ1-2	CASSPLGRRDGYTF	TGTGCCAGCAGCCCGCTAGGGAGGAGGGATGGCTACACCTTC
TRBV21-1	-	-	TRBJ2-2	CASSNYRGLNTGELFF	TGTGCCAGCAGCAACTATCGGGGTTTGAACACCGGGGAGCTGTTTTTT
TRBV19	TRBD1	-	TRBJ2-7	CASSRGSRGLDEQYF	TGTGCCAGTAGTAGAGGTAGCAGGGGGCTCGACGAGCAGTACTTC
TRBV5-4	-	-	TRBJ1-1	CASSLGGNTEAFF	TGTGCCAGCAGCTTGGGCGGGAACACTGAAGCTTTCTTT